A selection of T cell receptor beta chains follows, all from one sample in a study of blood T cells in healthy people across ages. TCRdb fed the 5' RACE reads into MiXCR, producing one record per CDR3 protein. The data hold roughly 1.5 million distinct CDR3 sequences, with under 55% observed a single time. Sequencing input: blood. Receptors were obtained from a woman aged 18-29 years in good health. Both conserved end residues are part of each CDR3. The order of the fields is D gene, V gene, J gene, clone size, CDR3 DNA, CDR3 protein. D genes are given only for firm matches. The listing skips clone size in some rows; elsewhere it reads once, few, many or a size class.

NA,TRBV5-1,TRBJ2-3,NA,TGCGCCAGCAGCTTGGGACAGAGTGAGCCAGATACGCAGTATTTT,CASSLGQSEPDTQYF
NA,TRBV6-2/TRBV6-3,TRBJ1-1,few,TGTGCCAGCAGTTACCCTGAAGGATGGGGGACTGAAGCTTTCTTT,CASSYPEGWGTEAFF
TRBD1,TRBV20-1,TRBJ1-2,few,TGCAGTGTTCACAGGACAGGGGGTGGCTATGGCTACACCTTC,CSVHRTGGGYGYTF
NA,TRBV12-3/TRBV12-4,TRBJ2-3,NA,TGTGCCAGCACCTTCGGGGGACATACAGATATGCAGTATTTT,CASTFGGHTDMQYF
NA,TRBV6-2/TRBV6-3,TRBJ2-1,NA,TGTGCCAGCAGTTACTGGGAACTAGCCAATGAGCAGTTCTTC,CASSYWELANEQFF
TRBD2,TRBV20-1,TRBJ2-3,NA,TGCAGTGCTAGAGATCTGATGCGGGAGGGCCGGACAGCGCAGTATTTT,CSARDLMREGRTAQYF
NA,TRBV7-6,TRBJ2-1,NA,TGTGCCAGCAGCCCGCTTCTCGACAATGAGCAGTTCTTC,CASSPLLDNEQFF
TRBD2,TRBV28,TRBJ2-1,NA,TGTGCCAGCAGTTACATTACTAGCGGGGCAAGCTCCTACAATGAGCAGTTCTTC,CASSYITSGASSYNEQFF
NA,TRBV12-3/TRBV12-4,TRBJ1-4,NA,TGTGCCAGCAGTTTAGAGGAAAGAGAAAAACTGTTTTTT,CASSLEEREKLFF
TRBD2,TRBV20-1,TRBJ2-1,NA,TGCAGTGCCAGACTAGCGGGGGGTAATCGGGTGAGCTCCTACAATGAGCAGTTCTTC,CSARLAGGNRVSSYNEQFF
NA,TRBV10-1,TRBJ2-3,few,TGCGCCAGCAGTGATGTAGGTGGCGGCACAGATACGCAGTATTTT,CASSDVGGGTDTQYF
NA,TRBV25-1,TRBJ1-3,NA,TGTGCCAGCAGTGAGGCAGGGAACACTGGAAACACCATATATTTT,CASSEAGNTGNTIYF
TRBD2,TRBV9,TRBJ2-5,few,TGTGCCAGCAGCGTAGCGGCTAGCGGGGAAGAGACCCAGTACTTC,CASSVAASGEETQYF
NA,TRBV27,TRBJ2-3,NA,TGTGCCAGCAGCCGGGGAGGGGGCGTTGGTTCAGATACGCAGTATTTT,CASSRGGGVGSDTQYF
TRBD1,TRBV28,TRBJ1-5,NA,TGTGCCAGCAGAGTGGACAGGGCTAGTCAGCCCCAGCATTTT,CASRVDRASQPQHF